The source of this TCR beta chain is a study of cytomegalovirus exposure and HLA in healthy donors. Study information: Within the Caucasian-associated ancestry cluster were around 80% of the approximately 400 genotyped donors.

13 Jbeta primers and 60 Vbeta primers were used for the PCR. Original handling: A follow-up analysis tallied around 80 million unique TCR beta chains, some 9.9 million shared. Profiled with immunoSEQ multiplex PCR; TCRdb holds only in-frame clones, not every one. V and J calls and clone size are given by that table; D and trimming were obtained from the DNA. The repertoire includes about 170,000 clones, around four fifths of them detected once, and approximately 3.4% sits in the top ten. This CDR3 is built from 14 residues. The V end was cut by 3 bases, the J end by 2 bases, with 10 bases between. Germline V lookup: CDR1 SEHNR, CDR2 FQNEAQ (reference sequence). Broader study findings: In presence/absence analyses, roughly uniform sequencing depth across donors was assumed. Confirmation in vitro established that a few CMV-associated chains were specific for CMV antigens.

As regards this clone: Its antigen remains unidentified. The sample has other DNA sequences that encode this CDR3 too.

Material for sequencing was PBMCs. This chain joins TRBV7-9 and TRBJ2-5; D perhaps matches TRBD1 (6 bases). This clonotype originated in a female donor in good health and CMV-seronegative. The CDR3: CASSLGQTQETQYF. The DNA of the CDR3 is TGTGCCAGCAGCTTGGGACAAACACAAGAGACCCAGTACTTC. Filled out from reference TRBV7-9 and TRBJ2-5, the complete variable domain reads DTGVSQNPRHKITKRGQNVTFRCDPISEHNRLYWYRQTLGQGPEFLTYFQNEAQLEKSRLLSDRFSAERPKGSFSTLEIQRTEQGDSAMYLCASSLGQTQETQYFGPGTRLLVL.